The 27 T cell receptor beta chains presented below share a single source sample, sequenced in a study of blood T cells in healthy people across ages. Through a sample-barcoded 5' primer and a J-beta primer mix, a second PCR was run for roughly 6 to 12 cycles. TCRdb used MiXCR to reprocess the 5' RACE reads, holding one entry per CDR3 protein. The sample lists some 1.8 million distinct CDR3 sequences; about two fifths were seen once. The sample was blood. These receptors all come from a human donor in good health.

This clonotype was seen more than once but under ten times. The chain carries TRBV27 and TRBJ1-1, with D perhaps TRBD1 (5 bases). V was pared by 6 bases and J by 7 bases, with 18 bases between. The CDR3 contains 14 residues. The V gene's germline CDR1 is MNHEY and CDR2 SMNVEV (reference sequence). The CDR3 DNA reads as TGTGCCAGCAGGTCGACCTTAACGGGGGTTGAAGCTTTCTTT. This sequence encodes CASRSTLTGVEAFF.

Remarks on this clonotype: This CDR3 is missing its conserved last phenylalanine or tryptophan, likely due to a read error. The V and J genes are TRBV15 and TRBJ2-7; D is uncertain. V was trimmed by 5 bases and J by 0 bases, leaving 8 bases between them. Looked up from germline, CDR1 is LNHNV and CDR2 is YYDKDF (reference sequence). The CDR3 is 13 residues long. The CDR3, as DNA: TGTGCCACCAGCGGCGGTCTCTCCTACGAGCAGTACCTC. Protein product: CATSGGLSYEQYL.

V is TRBV28 and J is TRBJ1-1; D may be TRBD1 (6 bases). CDR1 is MDHEN, CDR2 SYDVKM, per germline. CDR3 size: 16 residues. Deletions cut 6 bases from V and 0 bases from J, with 17 bases between. CDR3: CASSRPGAGLNTEAFF. Written as DNA, the CDR3 is TGTGCCAGCAGCCGACCGGGGGCAGGCTTGAACACTGAAGCTTTCTTT. The full variable domain, its missing parts supplied by reference TRBV28 and TRBJ1-1, is DVKVTQSSRYLVKRTGEKVFLECVQDMDHENMFWYRQDPGLGLRLIYFSYDVKMKEKGDIPEGYSVSREKKERFSLILESASTNQTSMYLCASSRPGAGLNTEAFFGQGTRLTVV.

The CDR3 region has the DNA TGCAGTGCTAGATTCGGACAGGGTCCATACTACGAGCAGTACTTC. It yields the protein CSARFGQGPYYEQYF. This sequence joins TRBV20-1 and TRBJ2-7, with 8 bases identical to TRBD1. J gave up 3 bases and V 2 bases, and 9 bases lay outside the gene matches. Per germline, CDR1 DFQATT and CDR2 SNEGSKA (reference sequence). The CDR3 is made up of 15 amino acids.

This clonotype was recorded only once. The rearrangement uses TRBV4-2 and TRBJ1-2, with D possibly TRBD1 on 6 matching bases. Germline V gene data show CDR1 as LGHNA and CDR2 as YNFKEQ. Trimming pared 0 bases from V and 4 bases from J, leaving 12 bases between. The CDR3 is 15 residues long. CDR3 nucleotide sequence: TGTGCCAGCAGCCAAGATCGACAGGTTGGCTATGGCTACACCTTC. This translates into CASSQDRQVGYGYTF.

The chain joins TRBV4-3 to TRBJ2-7; unclear D gene. The V end lost 0 bases, the J end lost 4 bases, and 16 bases lay between the germline ends. The CDR3 is made up of 16 amino acids. Per germline, CDR1 LGHNA and CDR2 YSLEER. Here the CDR3 DNA reads TGCGCCAGCAGCCAAGATACGTCGGCAGGAAGATACGAGCAGTACTTC. Its translation is CASSQDTSAGRYEQYF.

The chain joins TRBV13 to TRBJ2-3; 7 bases agree with TRBD1. The CDR3 is made up of 20 amino acids. The germline CDR1 and CDR2 sequences are PRHDT and FYEKMQ (reference sequence). Germline trimming cut 7 bases from V and 0 bases from J; bases unmatched to any gene: 22. The CDR3 bases are TGTGCCAGCACCATGGAGGACAGGTTTGGCAACCGGACTAGCACAGATACGCAGTATTTT. Its translation is CASTMEDRFGNRTSTDTQYF.

Concerning this clonotype: The germline gene is not matched at one end of the junction; a read error may be the cause. The J gene is TRBJ2-2, the V gene TRBV9; 10 nucleotides align to TRBD2. This CDR3 region has 17 residues. Germline CDR1 and CDR2: SGDLS and YYNGEE. The CDR3 protein is CASSVAASGGAPGERFF. The CDR3 region has the DNA TGTGCCAGCAGCGTAGCGGCTAGCGGGGGAGCCCCCGGGGAGCGGTTTTTT.

The chain is built from TRBV29-1 and TRBJ2-7; 10 bases fit TRBD2. Losses at the gene ends were 6 bases for V and 2 bases for J; bases not matched to a gene: 7. The CDR3 has 14 amino acids. CDR1 SQVTM and CDR2 ANQGSEA come from the germline V gene. CDR3 region: CSVAIAGGTYEQYF. The CDR3 bases are TGCAGCGTCGCCATAGCGGGGGGCACCTACGAGCAGTACTTC.

The chain is built from TRBV2 and TRBJ2-7; D remains ambiguous. CDR3 length equals 16 residues. Germline values: CDR1 SNHLY, CDR2 FYNNEI. V lost 6 bases and J 1 base, leaving 19 bases between the germline ends. CDR3 coding DNA: TGTGCCAGCAGCGCGGAGACGTTAGTCACATCCTACGAGCAGTACTTC. Amino acid sequence: CASSAETLVTSYEQYF.

The rearrangement joins TRBV6-6 to TRBJ1-2, with 7 bases that match TRBD1. Germline CDR1 reads MNHNY; CDR2 reads SVGAGI (reference sequence). This CDR3 comprises 13 residues. V lost 8 bases and J lost 5; bases outside the gene matches: 8. The CDR3 nucleotides read TGTGCCAGCGGCCAAGCAGGGGGGTATGGCTACACCTTC. It is translated as CASGQAGGYGYTF.

The chain links TRBV7-9 to TRBJ1-1; D is possibly TRBD1 (6 bases). Trimming left V 6 bases short and J 0 bases short, with 11 bases between. Germline V gene lookup returns CDR1 SEHNR and CDR2 FQNEAQ (reference sequence). The CDR3 consists of 14 residues. The DNA of the CDR3 is TGTGCCAGCAGAAAGACAGGAATGAACACTGAAGCTTTCTTT. It encodes CASRKTGMNTEAFF.

The chain uses TRBV10-3 and TRBJ1-5; possibly TRBD1 for D (5 bases). This CDR3 contains 15 residues. Trimming shortened V by 3 bases and J by 5 bases, and 14 bases separated the two germline ends. The V gene's germline CDR1 is ENHRY and CDR2 SYGVKD. The CDR3 region is CAISEAQGKDQPQHF. The CDR3 nucleotides are TGTGCCATCAGTGAAGCCCAGGGAAAGGATCAGCCCCAGCATTTT.

V gene TRBV10-3 combines with J gene TRBJ2-1, with D hard to call. The germline CDR1 and CDR2 sequences are ENHRY and SYGVKD. Trimming cost V 4 bases and J 4 bases, with 11 bases left between them. The CDR3 totals 14 residues. The CDR3 coding sequence is TGTGCCATCAGTGTTGGGCAGATTTACAATGAGCAGTTCTTC. This codes for CAISVGQIYNEQFF.

The V call is TRBV12-3 or TRBV12-4, the J call TRBJ1-2, with 7 bases lining up with TRBD1. This CDR3 has 14 amino acids. V gave up 3 bases and J gave up 4 bases; unmatched junction bases: 5. Here the CDR3 reads CASSLGTEGYGYTF. In DNA form, the CDR3 reads TGTGCCAGCAGTTTGGGGACAGAAGGCTATGGCTACACCTTC.

The table lists this clonotype with a few counts. The chain recombines TRBV29-1 with TRBJ2-5, with 7 nucleotides matching TRBD2. Trimming took 4 bases from V and 1 from J; bases not matched to a gene: 6. Germline assignment: CDR1 SQVTM and CDR2 ANQGSEA. The CDR3 is 14 residues long. CDR3 nucleotides: TGCAGCGTTGTAGGGAGGGGCGCCCAAGAGACCCAGTACTTC. As protein: CSVVGRGAQETQYF.

V gene TRBV5-1 combines with J gene TRBJ2-3; TRBD1 matches 10 bases. CDR1 is SGHRS, CDR2 YFSETQ, per germline. The CDR3 runs to 16 residues. The V segment lost 4 bases and the J segment 6 bases; nucleotides outside the gene matches: 11. Written as DNA, the CDR3 is TGCGCCAGCAGCCCCGAAGGGGACAGGGGAACCGATACGCAGTATTTT. It is translated as CASSPEGDRGTDTQYF.

The CDR3 DNA follows: TGCGCCAGCAGCCAGGGGGGGCCTAGTAGCTATGGCTACACCTTC. Its protein is CASSQGGPSSYGYTF. The chain is built from TRBV5-1 and TRBJ1-2, with TRBD1 identical over 7 bases. This CDR3 contains 15 residues. The trim removed 4 bases at V and 4 bases at J, leaving 10 bases unmatched. The germline CDR1 and CDR2 sequences are SGHRS and YFSETQ.

V and J are TRBV4-3 and TRBJ2-5; D may be TRBD1 or TRBD2 (5 bases each). Trimming cost V 2 bases and J 5 bases, with 15 bases left between them. CDR3 length: 15 amino acids. Germline V lookup: CDR1 LGHNA, CDR2 YSLEER. This chain's CDR3 is CASSQYGARGETQYF. The DNA for the CDR3 is TGCGCCAGCAGCCAATACGGGGCGAGGGGTGAGACCCAGTACTTC.

This clonotype was counted at least ten times. This rearrangement joins TRBV7-9 to TRBJ2-1, with 9 bases matching TRBD1. Germline lookup yields CDR1 SEHNR and CDR2 FQNEAQ (reference sequence). Trimming removed 5 bases from V and 4 bases from J; junction bases left unmatched: 9. The CDR3 extends over 16 amino acids. The CDR3 sequence: CASSQRGQGLYNEQFF. The CDR3, as DNA: TGTGCCAGCAGCCAAAGGGGACAGGGCTTATACAATGAGCAGTTCTTC. Full variable domain (missing parts from reference TRBV7-9 and TRBJ2-1): DTGVSQNPRHKITKRGQNVTFRCDPISEHNRLYWYRQTLGQGPEFLTYFQNEAQLEKSRLLSDRFSAERPKGSFSTLEIQRTEQGDSAMYLCASSQRGQGLYNEQFFGPGTRLTVL.

The chain uses TRBV5-5 and TRBJ2-1, with a tentative D call TRBD1 (6 bases). Germline CDR1 reads SGHKS; CDR2 reads YYEKEE (reference sequence). The length of the CDR3 is 21 residues. V was trimmed by 2 bases and J by 8 bases, leaving 35 bases between them. The CDR3 is CASSLVGSQQLSTGLGDEQFF. CDR3 in DNA: TGTGCCAGCAGCTTAGTGGGGAGCCAGCAGCTTAGTACAGGGCTGGGGGATGAGCAGTTCTTC.

With regard to this clonotype: A junction end diverges from the germline sequence, so it may reflect a read error. This sequence joins TRBV5-6 and TRBJ1-2, with D possibly TRBD1 on 5 matching bases. The CDR3 sequence is 12 residues long. Germline loops: CDR1 SGHDT, CDR2 YYEEEE. The CDR3 DNA reads as TGTGCCAGCAGCCTCCGGGACTATAGCTACACCTTC. Translated: CASSLRDYSYTF.

This clonotype turned up a few times. One end of the junction does not line up with germline, which may come from a read error. The V call is TRBV6-5, the J call TRBJ2-4; D possibly corresponds to TRBD2 (5 bases). Germline V gives CDR1 MNHEY, CDR2 SVGAGI. The CDR3 has 13 residues. Here the CDR3 DNA reads TGTGCCGGCAGTTACGTAGCGTCAGATGAGCAGTACTTC. Its protein product is CAGSYVASDEQYF.

The rearrangement links TRBV2 to TRBJ2-3; possible D gene TRBD1, 5 bases. Trimming pared 10 bases from V and 5 bases from J, leaving 16 bases between. From germline, CDR1 is SNHLY and CDR2 FYNNEI. CDR3 length: 13 residues. The CDR3 bases are TGTGCCACCTCAGTTGTGGGGCAAGATACGCAGTATTTT. Translating it yields CATSVVGQDTQYF. The full variable domain, with the rest looked up from reference TRBV2 and TRBJ2-3, is EPEVTQTPSHQVTQMGQEVILRCVPISNHLYFYWYRQILGQKVEFLVSFYNNEISEKSEIFDDQFSVERPDGSNFTLKIRSTKLEDSAMYFCATSVVGQDTQYFGPGTRLTVL.

At least ten counts were recorded for this clonotype. V and J are TRBV4-2 and TRBJ1-2; D gene ambiguous. CDR1 is LGHNA and CDR2 is YNFKEQ in the germline V gene. The CDR3 sequence is 12 residues long. V lost 6 bases and J lost 0, with 5 bases in between. The CDR3 sequence: CASSQTNYGYTF. The CDR3 region has the DNA TGTGCCAGCAGTCAGACTAACTATGGCTACACCTTC.

The chain recombines TRBV7-3 with TRBJ2-3; the D gene could be TRBD1 or TRBD2 (5 bases each). Trimming removed 2 bases from V and 5 bases from J, with 14 bases in between. In germline, CDR1 is SGHTA, CDR2 FQGTGA. The CDR3 runs 15 residues. The CDR3 nucleotides read TGTGCCAGCAGCTTACGGGGCGCTAGGTTAGATACGCAGTATTTT. Its protein is CASSLRGARLDTQYF.

This clonotype was seen ten or more times. The J gene is TRBJ1-1, the V gene TRBV7-9; maybe TRBD1 (5 bases). V lost 3 bases, J lost 7 bases, and 15 bases lay in between. The CDR3 covers 14 residues. The germline V gene has CDR1 SEHNR and CDR2 FQNEAQ (reference sequence). The CDR3 nucleotides are TGTGCCAGCAGCTTCCCCCCGGGGCGGCTTGAAGCTTTCTTT. It specifies CASSFPPGRLEAFF.